This TCR beta chain comes out of a study of blood T cell repertoires in COVID-19. Study summary: Nucleic acid was either cDNA or gDNA, and it came from T cells, B-cell-depleted T cells, or PBMCs.

The junction had 5 bases not matched to a gene; V was cut back by 4 bases and J by 1 base. The CDR3 runs to 15 residues. The germline V gene has CDR1 SGHNT and CDR2 YYREEE (reference sequence). TCRdb keeps only in-frame clones here, not all; method: immunoSEQ multiplex PCR. This table has fewer than 250,000 clones, 83% appearing once. This sequence originates from a woman in her forties who had been exposed to COVID-19. The chain links TRBV5-4 to TRBJ2-1; 7 bases map to TRBD1. Input material: PBMCs or T cells enriched from blood (not recorded which). The CDR3 loop reads CASSPPGQSYNEQFF. The CDR3 DNA reads TGTGCCAGCAGCCCACCGGGACAGTCCTACAATGAGCAGTTCTTC.